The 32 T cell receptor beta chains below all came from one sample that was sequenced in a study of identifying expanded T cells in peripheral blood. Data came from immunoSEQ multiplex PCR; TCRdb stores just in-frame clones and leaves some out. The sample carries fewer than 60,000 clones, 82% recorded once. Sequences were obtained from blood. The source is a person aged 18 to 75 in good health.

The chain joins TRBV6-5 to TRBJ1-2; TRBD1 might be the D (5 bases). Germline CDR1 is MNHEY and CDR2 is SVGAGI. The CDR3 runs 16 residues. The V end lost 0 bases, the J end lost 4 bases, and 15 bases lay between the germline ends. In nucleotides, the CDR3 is TGTGCCAGCAGTTACTCGGGGTCAACAGGAGGCTATGGCTACACCTTC. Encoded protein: CASSYSGSTGGYGYTF.

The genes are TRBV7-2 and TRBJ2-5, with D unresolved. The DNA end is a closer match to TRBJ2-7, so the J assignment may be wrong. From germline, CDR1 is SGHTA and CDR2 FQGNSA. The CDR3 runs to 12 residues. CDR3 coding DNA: TGTGCCAGCGGCGCGAACTCCTACGAGCAGTACTTC. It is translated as CASGANSYEQYF.

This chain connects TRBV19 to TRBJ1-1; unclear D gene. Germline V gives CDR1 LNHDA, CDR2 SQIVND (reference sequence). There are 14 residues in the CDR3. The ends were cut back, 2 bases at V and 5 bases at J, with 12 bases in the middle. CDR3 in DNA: TGTGCCAGTAGTATACGGTTGAGGGCGACTGAAGCTTTCTTT. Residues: CASSIRLRATEAFF.

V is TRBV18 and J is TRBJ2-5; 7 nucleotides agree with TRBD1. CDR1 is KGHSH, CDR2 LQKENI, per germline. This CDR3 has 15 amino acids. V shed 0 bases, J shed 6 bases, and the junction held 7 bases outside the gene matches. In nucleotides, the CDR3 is TGTGCCAGCTCACCACCGGGGATACAGGGGCAGACCCAGTACTTC. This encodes CASSPPGIQGQTQYF.

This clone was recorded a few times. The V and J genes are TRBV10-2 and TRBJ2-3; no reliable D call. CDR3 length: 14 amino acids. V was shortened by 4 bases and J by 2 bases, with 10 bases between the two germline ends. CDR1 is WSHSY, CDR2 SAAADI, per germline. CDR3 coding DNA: TGCGCCAGCAGTGGGTCCGGGTTCACAGATACGCAGTATTTT. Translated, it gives CASSGSGFTDTQYF.

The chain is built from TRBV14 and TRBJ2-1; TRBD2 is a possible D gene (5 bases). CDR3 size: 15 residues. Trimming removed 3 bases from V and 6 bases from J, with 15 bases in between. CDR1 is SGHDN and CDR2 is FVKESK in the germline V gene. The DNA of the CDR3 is TGTGCCAGCAGCCATAAACGGGAAAGGTTCAATGAGCAGTTCTTC. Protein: CASSHKRERFNEQFF.

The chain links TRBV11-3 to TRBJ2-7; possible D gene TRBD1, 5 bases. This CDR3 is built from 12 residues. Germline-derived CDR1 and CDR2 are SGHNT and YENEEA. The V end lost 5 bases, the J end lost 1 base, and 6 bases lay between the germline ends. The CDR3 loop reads CASSHRSYEQYF. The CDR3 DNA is TGTGCCAGCAGCCACAGGTCCTACGAGCAGTACTTC.

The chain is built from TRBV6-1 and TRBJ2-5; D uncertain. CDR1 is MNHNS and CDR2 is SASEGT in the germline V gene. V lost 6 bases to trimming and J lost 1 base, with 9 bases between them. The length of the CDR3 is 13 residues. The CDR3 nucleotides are TGTGCCAGCAGGAAGGGTACCCAAGAGACCCAGTACTTC. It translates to CASRKGTQETQYF.

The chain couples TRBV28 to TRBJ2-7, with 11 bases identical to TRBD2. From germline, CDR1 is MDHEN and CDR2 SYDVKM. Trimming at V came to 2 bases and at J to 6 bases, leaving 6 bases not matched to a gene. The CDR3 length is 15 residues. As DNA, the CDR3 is TGTGCCAGCAGTTTACTGCTAGCGGGAGGAGTCGAGCAGTACTTC. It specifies CASSLLLAGGVEQYF.

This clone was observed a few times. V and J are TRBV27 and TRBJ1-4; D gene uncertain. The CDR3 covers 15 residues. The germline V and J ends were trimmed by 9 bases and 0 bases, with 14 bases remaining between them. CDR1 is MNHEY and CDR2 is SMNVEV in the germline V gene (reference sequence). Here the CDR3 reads CARTKLEATNEKLFF. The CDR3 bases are TGTGCCAGAACGAAGTTGGAGGCAACTAATGAAAAACTGTTTTTT.

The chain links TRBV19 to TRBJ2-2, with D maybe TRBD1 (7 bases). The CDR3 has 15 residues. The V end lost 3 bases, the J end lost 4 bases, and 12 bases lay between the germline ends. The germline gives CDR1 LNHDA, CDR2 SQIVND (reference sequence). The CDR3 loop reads CASSIRQGGTGELFF. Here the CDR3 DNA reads TGTGCCAGTAGTATTAGGCAGGGGGGCACCGGGGAGCTGTTTTTT. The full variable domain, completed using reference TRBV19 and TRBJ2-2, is DGGITQSPKYLFRKEGQNVTLSCEQNLNHDAMYWYRQDPGQGLRLIYYSQIVNDFQKGDIAEGYSVSREKKESFPLTVTSAQKNPTAFYLCASSIRQGGTGELFFGEGSRLTVL.

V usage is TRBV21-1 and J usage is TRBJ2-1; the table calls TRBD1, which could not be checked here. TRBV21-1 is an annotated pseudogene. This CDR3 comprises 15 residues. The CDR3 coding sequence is TGTGCCAGCAGCAAAAAGGACAGAGAGCGGAATGAGCAGTTCTTC. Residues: CASSKKDRERNEQFF.

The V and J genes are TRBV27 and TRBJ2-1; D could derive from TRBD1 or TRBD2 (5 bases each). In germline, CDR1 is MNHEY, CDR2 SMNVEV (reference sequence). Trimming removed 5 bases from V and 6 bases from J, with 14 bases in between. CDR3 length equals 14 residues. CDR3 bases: TGTGCCAGCAGTCAAGAGGGGCACCTCAATGAGCAGTTCTTC. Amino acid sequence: CASSQEGHLNEQFF.

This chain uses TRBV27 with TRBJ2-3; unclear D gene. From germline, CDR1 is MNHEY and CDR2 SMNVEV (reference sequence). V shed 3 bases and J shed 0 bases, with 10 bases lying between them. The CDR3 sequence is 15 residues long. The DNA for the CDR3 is TGTGCCAGCAGTTTTGGCTTCCTAAGCACAGATACGCAGTATTTT. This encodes CASSFGFLSTDTQYF.

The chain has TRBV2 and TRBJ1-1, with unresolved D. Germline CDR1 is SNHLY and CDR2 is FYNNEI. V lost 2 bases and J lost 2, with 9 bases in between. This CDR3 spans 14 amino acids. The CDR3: CASSEPGPNTEAFF. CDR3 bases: TGTGCCAGCAGTGAACCTGGCCCCAACACTGAAGCTTTCTTT.

CDR3 nucleotide sequence: TGTGCCAGTAACCTTCACAGGGGCGCTGAAGCTTTCTTT. Its translation: CASNLHRGAEAFF. The chain is built from TRBV19 and TRBJ1-1, with 7 bases aligning to TRBD1. The junction had 8 bases not matched to a gene; V was cut back by 7 bases and J by 6 bases. Looked up from germline, CDR1 is LNHDA and CDR2 is SQIVND (reference sequence). CDR3 length equals 13 residues.

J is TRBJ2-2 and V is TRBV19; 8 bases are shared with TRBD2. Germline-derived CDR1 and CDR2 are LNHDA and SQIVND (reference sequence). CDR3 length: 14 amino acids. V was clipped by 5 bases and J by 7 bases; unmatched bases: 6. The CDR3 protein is CASSPWTSHGELFF. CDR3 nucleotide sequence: TGTGCCAGTAGTCCCTGGACTAGCCACGGGGAGCTGTTTTTT.

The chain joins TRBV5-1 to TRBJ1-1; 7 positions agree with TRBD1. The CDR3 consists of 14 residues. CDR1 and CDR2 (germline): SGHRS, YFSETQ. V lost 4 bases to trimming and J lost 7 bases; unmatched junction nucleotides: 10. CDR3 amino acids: CASSLILGGGEAFF. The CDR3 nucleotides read TGCGCCAGCAGCCTTATACTAGGGGGCGGTGAAGCTTTCTTT.

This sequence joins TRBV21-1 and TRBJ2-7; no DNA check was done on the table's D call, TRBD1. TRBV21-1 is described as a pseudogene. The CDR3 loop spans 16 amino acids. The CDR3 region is CALSPHRGNPTYEQYF. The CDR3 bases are TGTGCCCTCTCACCACACAGGGGCAATCCAACCTACGAGCAGTACTTC.

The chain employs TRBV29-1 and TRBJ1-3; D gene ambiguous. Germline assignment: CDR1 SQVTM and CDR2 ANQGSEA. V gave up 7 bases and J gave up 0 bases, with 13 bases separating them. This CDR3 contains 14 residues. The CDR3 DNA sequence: TGCAGCGCATTCGCAGGAGGCTCTGGAAACACCATATATTTT. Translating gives CSAFAGGSGNTIYF.

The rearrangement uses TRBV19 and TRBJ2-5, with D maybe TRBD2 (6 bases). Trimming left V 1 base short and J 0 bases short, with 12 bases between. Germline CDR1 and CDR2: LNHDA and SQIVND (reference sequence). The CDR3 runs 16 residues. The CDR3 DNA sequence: TGTGCCAGTAGTATAGTAGGACGGGAGTACCAAGAGACCCAGTACTTC. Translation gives CASSIVGREYQETQYF.

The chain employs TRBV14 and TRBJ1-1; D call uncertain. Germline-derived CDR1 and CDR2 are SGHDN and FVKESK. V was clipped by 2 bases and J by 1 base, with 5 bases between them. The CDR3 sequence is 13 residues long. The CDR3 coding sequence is TGTGCCAGCAGCCAACAAACGAACACTGAAGCTTTCTTT. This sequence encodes CASSQQTNTEAFF.

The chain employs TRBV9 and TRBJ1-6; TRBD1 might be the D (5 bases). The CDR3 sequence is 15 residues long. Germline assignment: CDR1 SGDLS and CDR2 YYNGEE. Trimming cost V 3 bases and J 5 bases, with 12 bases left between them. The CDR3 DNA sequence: TGTGCCAGCAGCGCCGGGACGGCTCATAATTCACCCCTCCACTTT. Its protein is CASSAGTAHNSPLHF. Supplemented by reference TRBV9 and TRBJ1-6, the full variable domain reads DSGVTQTPKHLITATGQRVTLRCSPRSGDLSVYWYQQSLDQGLQFLIQYYNGEERAKGNILERFSAQQFPDLHSELNLSSLELGDSALYFCASSAGTAHNSPLHFGNGTRLTVT.

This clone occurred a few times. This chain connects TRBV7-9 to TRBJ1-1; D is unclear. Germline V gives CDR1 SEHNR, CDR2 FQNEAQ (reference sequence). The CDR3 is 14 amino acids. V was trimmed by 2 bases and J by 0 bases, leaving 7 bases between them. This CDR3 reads CASSLSNVNTEAFF. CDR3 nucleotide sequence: TGTGCCAGCAGCTTATCCAACGTGAACACTGAAGCTTTCTTT. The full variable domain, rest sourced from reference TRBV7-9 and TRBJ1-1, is DTGVSQNPRHKITKRGQNVTFRCDPISEHNRLYWYRQTLGQGPEFLTYFQNEAQLEKSRLLSDRFSAERPKGSFSTLEIQRTEQGDSAMYLCASSLSNVNTEAFFGQGTRLTVV.

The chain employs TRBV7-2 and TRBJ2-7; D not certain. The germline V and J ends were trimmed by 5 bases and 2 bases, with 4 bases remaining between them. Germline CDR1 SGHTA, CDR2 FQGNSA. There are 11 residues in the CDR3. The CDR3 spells CASSITYEQYF. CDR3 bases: TGTGCCAGCAGCATCACCTACGAGCAGTACTTC.

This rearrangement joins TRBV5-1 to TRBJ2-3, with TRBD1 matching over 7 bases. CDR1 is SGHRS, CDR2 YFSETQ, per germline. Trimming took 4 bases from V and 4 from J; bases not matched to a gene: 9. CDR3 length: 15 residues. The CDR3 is CASSIATQGADTQYF. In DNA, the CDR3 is TGCGCCAGCAGCATAGCCACTCAGGGGGCAGATACGCAGTATTTT.

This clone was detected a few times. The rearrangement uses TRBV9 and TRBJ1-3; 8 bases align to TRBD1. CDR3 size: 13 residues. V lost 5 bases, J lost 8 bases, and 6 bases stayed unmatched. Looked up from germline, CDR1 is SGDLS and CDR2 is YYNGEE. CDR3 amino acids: CASSADRGHTIYF. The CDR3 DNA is TGTGCCAGCAGTGCCGACAGGGGCCACACCATATATTTT.

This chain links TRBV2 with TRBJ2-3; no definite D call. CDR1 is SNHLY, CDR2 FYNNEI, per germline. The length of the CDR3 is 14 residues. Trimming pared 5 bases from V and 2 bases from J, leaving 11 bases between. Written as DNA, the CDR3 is TGTGCCAGCAGTCCGGGCCCTTCCACAGATACGCAGTATTTT. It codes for CASSPGPSTDTQYF. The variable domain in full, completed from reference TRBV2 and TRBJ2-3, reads EPEVTQTPSHQVTQMGQEVILRCVPISNHLYFYWYRQILGQKVEFLVSFYNNEISEKSEIFDDQFSVERPDGSNFTLKIRSTKLEDSAMYFCASSPGPSTDTQYFGPGTRLTVL.

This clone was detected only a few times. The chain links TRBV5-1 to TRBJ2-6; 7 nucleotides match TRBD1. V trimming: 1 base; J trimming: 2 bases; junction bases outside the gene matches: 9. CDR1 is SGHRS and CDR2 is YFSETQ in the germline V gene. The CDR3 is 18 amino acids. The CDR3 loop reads CASSLRALGGTGANVLTF. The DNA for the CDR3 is TGCGCCAGCAGCTTGCGGGCGCTAGGGGGCACTGGGGCCAACGTCCTGACTTTC.

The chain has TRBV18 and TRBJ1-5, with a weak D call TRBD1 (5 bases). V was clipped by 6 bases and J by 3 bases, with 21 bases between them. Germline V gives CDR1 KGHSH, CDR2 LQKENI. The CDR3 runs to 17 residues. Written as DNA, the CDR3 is TGTGCCAGCTCCCCATACGCCGGGCAGGGTCCCAATCAGCCCCAGCATTTT. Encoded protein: CASSPYAGQGPNQPQHF.

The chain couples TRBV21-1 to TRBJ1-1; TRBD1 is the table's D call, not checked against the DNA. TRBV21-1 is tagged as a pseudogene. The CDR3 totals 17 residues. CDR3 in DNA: TGTGCCAGCAGCAAAGGAGAGGGACAGGGGATGAACACTGAAGCTTTCTTT. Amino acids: CASSKGEGQGMNTEAFF.

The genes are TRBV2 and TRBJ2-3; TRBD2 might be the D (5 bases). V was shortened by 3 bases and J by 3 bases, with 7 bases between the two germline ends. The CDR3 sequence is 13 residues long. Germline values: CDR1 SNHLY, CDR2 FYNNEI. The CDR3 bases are TGTGCCAGCAGTGAGGGCGGGACAGATACGCAGTATTTT. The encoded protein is CASSEGGTDTQYF.